These 24 T cell receptor beta chains were sequenced from one sample in a study of T cell changes during pregnancy in multiple sclerosis. Profiling relied on immunoSEQ multiplex PCR, and the TCRdb table lists in-frame clones only, not all of them. The sample lists around 36,000 clones, 92% seen once, with under 15% in the top ten. This sample comprised CD8+ T cells from peripheral blood mononuclear cells, obtained in the first trimester of pregnancy. These receptors were taken from a female donor with multiple sclerosis, enrolled in a pregnancy study.

The chain joins TRBV9 to TRBJ1-2; a possible D gene is TRBD1 (6 bases). CDR1 is SGDLS, CDR2 YYNGEE, per germline. The CDR3 spans 13 residues. V shed 4 bases and J shed 8 bases, with 15 bases lying between them. DNA of the CDR3: TGTGCCAGCAGCTCCGGGGGGGCTGGGGGCTACACCTTC. Protein: CASSSGGAGGYTF. The whole variable domain, remainder taken from reference TRBV9 and TRBJ1-2, is DSGVTQTPKHLITATGQRVTLRCSPRSGDLSVYWYQQSLDQGLQFLIQYYNGEERAKGNILERFSAQQFPDLHSELNLSSLELGDSALYFCASSSGGAGGYTFGSGTRLTVV.

The rearrangement uses TRBV5-1 and TRBJ1-4, with 9 nucleotides matching TRBD1. CDR3 size: 15 residues. V was clipped by 4 bases and J by 6 bases; unmatched bases: 7. Germline CDR1 SGHRS, CDR2 YFSETQ. In DNA form, the CDR3 reads TGCGCCAGCAGCCTAGGACAGGGGTGGTATGAAAAACTGTTTTTT. Translated: CASSLGQGWYEKLFF.

The chain couples TRBV7-3 to TRBJ2-2, with D tentatively TRBD1 (6 bases). CDR3 length equals 12 residues. V lost 8 bases to trimming and J lost 6 bases, with 10 bases between them. CDR1 and CDR2 from the germline V gene are SGHTA and FQGTGA. In nucleotides, the CDR3 is TGTGCCAGCTCCTCAGGGGCCGGGGAGCTGTTTTTT. Translated: CASSSGAGELFF.

The DNA for the CDR3 is TGCGCCAGCAGCCCGTCCTCTAACCCCACAGATACGCAGTATTTT. It codes for CASSPSSNPTDTQYF. The genes are TRBV4-1 and TRBJ2-3; no clear D gene. Germline V gene data show CDR1 as MGHRA and CDR2 as YSYEKL. V lost 4 bases and J lost 2, with 13 bases in between. The CDR3 contains 15 residues.

The rearrangement links TRBV7-8 to TRBJ2-3; 7 positions agree with TRBD1. CDR3 length: 13 amino acids. V dropped 10 bases and J dropped 2; count of bases not matched to a gene: 6. Per germline, CDR1 SGHVS and CDR2 FQNEAQ. In DNA form, the CDR3 reads TGTGCCATTACGACAGGGTCCACAGATACGCAGTATTTT. Its translation is CAITTGSTDTQYF.

This clone came up once. This chain uses TRBV7-8 with TRBJ2-5; 13 nucleotides agree with TRBD2. V gave up 2 bases and J gave up 3 bases; unmatched junction bases: 9. Germline V gene sequence: CDR1 SGHVS, CDR2 FQNEAQ. The CDR3 covers 18 residues. CDR3 residues: CASSLFTSGGAREETQYF. CDR3 nucleotides: TGTGCCAGCAGCTTATTTACTAGCGGGGGGGCGAGAGAAGAGACCCAGTACTTC.

This clone was observed once. The chain combines TRBV6-4 with TRBJ2-3; D uncertain. V lost 2 bases and J lost 0, with 9 bases in between. Germline assignment: CDR1 MRHNA and CDR2 SNTAGT. This CDR3 is 15 amino acids long. CDR3 residues: CASSDTAGSTDTQYF. The CDR3 coding sequence is TGTGCCAGCAGTGACACGGCAGGTAGCACAGATACGCAGTATTTT.

V and J are TRBV7-9 and TRBJ1-1; D not resolved. Trimming took 2 bases from V and 1 from J, leaving 5 bases between them. The CDR3 sequence is 13 residues long. Germline CDR1 is SEHNR and CDR2 is FQNEAQ (reference sequence). CDR3 coding DNA: TGTGCCAGCAGCTTACCAGGGAACACTGAAGCTTTCTTT. Its protein is CASSLPGNTEAFF.

The genes are TRBV12-2 and TRBJ2-7; the table gives TRBD2 as D, unverified against the DNA. TRBV12-2 is described as a pseudogene. The length of the CDR3 is 15 residues. The CDR3 reads CASRFSSGGQYEQYF. The CDR3 DNA follows: TGTGCAAGTCGCTTCTCTAGCGGGGGCCAATACGAGCAGTACTTC.

The chain links TRBV9 to TRBJ1-4; no reliable D call. There are 15 residues in the CDR3. The ends were cut back, 0 bases at V and 8 bases at J, with 14 bases in the middle. CDR1 is SGDLS and CDR2 is YYNGEE in the germline V gene. The CDR3 region is CASSVEGGLGEKLFF. CDR3 DNA sequence: TGTGCCAGCAGCGTAGAGGGAGGGCTTGGGGAAAAACTGTTTTTT.

The CDR3 sequence is CASSQDTYEQYF. In nucleotides, the CDR3 is TGTGCCAGCAGCCAAGACACCTACGAGCAGTACTTC. The rearrangement uses TRBV4-2 and TRBJ2-7; D remains ambiguous. CDR3 size: 12 residues. Looked up from germline, CDR1 is LGHNA and CDR2 is YNFKEQ. V was cut by 0 bases and J by 2 bases, with 2 bases left in between.

The CDR3 region has the DNA TGTGCCAGCAGACCCAAGGGGGCCTTTGGCGAGCAGTACTTC. Protein sequence: CASRPKGAFGEQYF. The chain joins TRBV13 to TRBJ2-7; 7 positions agree with TRBD1. CDR3 length: 14 amino acids. The trim removed 6 bases at V and 6 bases at J, leaving 11 bases unmatched. Per the germline V gene, CDR1 is PRHDT and CDR2 is FYEKMQ (reference sequence).

This chain uses TRBV28 with TRBJ1-1; weak D call: TRBD1 (6 bases). Trimming took 6 bases from V and 3 from J, leaving 26 bases between them. There are 18 residues in the CDR3. The germline gives CDR1 MDHEN, CDR2 SYDVKM. The CDR3 bases are TGTGCCAGCAGCTCACCAGGACAGATTAGGCTCACAGACACTGAAGCTTTCTTT. Encoded protein: CASSSPGQIRLTDTEAFF.

The chain combines TRBV19 with TRBJ2-5, with 9 positions matching TRBD2. The CDR3 has 15 residues. Germline V gene data show CDR1 as LNHDA and CDR2 as SQIVND (reference sequence). The ends lost 3 bases at V and 5 bases at J; junction bases unmatched: 7. CDR3 nucleotides: TGTGCCAGTAGTATCTCGGCGGGGGGGCCTGAGACCCAGTACTTC. Residues: CASSISAGGPETQYF. Combining the CDR3 with reference TRBV19 and TRBJ2-5 gives the whole variable domain DGGITQSPKYLFRKEGQNVTLSCEQNLNHDAMYWYRQDPGQGLRLIYYSQIVNDFQKGDIAEGYSVSREKKESFPLTVTSAQKNPTAFYLCASSISAGGPETQYFGPGTRLLVL.

The chain is built from TRBV6-6 and TRBJ2-7, with a possible D match to TRBD1 (6 bases). Deletions cut 7 bases from V and 1 base from J, with 14 bases between. The CDR3 has 14 amino acids. Germline V gene data show CDR1 as MNHNY and CDR2 as SVGAGI (reference sequence). The CDR3 loop reads CASIPTGFSYEQYF. CDR3 DNA sequence: TGTGCCAGCATTCCGACAGGCTTTTCCTACGAGCAGTACTTC.

The J gene is TRBJ1-2, the V gene TRBV29-1; D is undetermined. Germline lookup yields CDR1 SQVTM and CDR2 ANQGSEA. This CDR3 is built from 12 residues. The V end was cut by 5 bases, the J end by 3 bases, with 10 bases between. The CDR3 loop is CSVPGSYYGYTF. DNA of the CDR3: TGCAGCGTTCCCGGGAGCTACTATGGCTACACCTTC. The full variable domain, completed using reference TRBV29-1 and TRBJ1-2, is SAVISQKPSRDICQRGTSLTIQCQVDSQVTMMFWYRQQPGQSLTLIATANQGSEATYESGFVIDKFPISRPNLTFSTLTVSNMSPEDSSIYLCSVPGSYYGYTFGSGTRLTVV.

This clone was picked up a small number of times. The chain combines TRBV7-9 with TRBJ1-2; the D gene is possibly TRBD1 (6 bases). V gave up 2 bases and J gave up 5 bases, with 18 bases separating them. Germline CDR1 is SEHNR and CDR2 is FQNEAQ (reference sequence). The CDR3 has 16 residues. The CDR3 protein is CASSLSGGAERYGYTF. As DNA, the CDR3 is TGTGCCAGCAGCTTAAGTGGGGGCGCAGAGAGATATGGCTACACCTTC.

CDR3 DNA: TGTGCCAGCAGTTACTCTTCGGATTCACCCCTCCACTTT. Its translation is CASSYSSDSPLHF. V is TRBV6-5 and J is TRBJ1-6; no firm D call. CDR1 MNHEY and CDR2 SVGAGI come from the germline V gene. The CDR3 totals 13 residues. The ends were cut back, 0 bases at V and 8 bases at J, with 5 bases in the middle.

The V and J genes are TRBV2 and TRBJ2-4; the match to TRBD1 covers 7 bases. In germline, CDR1 is SNHLY, CDR2 FYNNEI. The CDR3 sequence is 15 residues long. V lost 5 bases to trimming and J lost 2 bases; unmatched junction nucleotides: 6. The CDR3 here is CASSTTGRTKNIQYF. The DNA for the CDR3 is TGTGCCAGCAGTACGACAGGGAGAACCAAAAACATTCAGTACTTC.

The chain is built from TRBV7-8 and TRBJ2-1; D unresolved. Per the germline V gene, CDR1 is SGHVS and CDR2 is FQNEAQ. V lost 2 bases to trimming and J lost 5 bases, with 10 bases between them. The CDR3 runs 14 residues. CDR3 nucleotide sequence: TGTGCCAGCAGCTTATTAGTTGAAGACAATGAGCAGTTCTTC. Its protein is CASSLLVEDNEQFF.

The chain has TRBV6-6 and TRBJ1-1; D call uncertain. CDR3 size: 13 residues. Trimming removed 2 bases from V and 3 bases from J, with 7 bases in between. CDR1 MNHNY and CDR2 SVGAGI come from the germline V gene (reference sequence). The CDR3 DNA follows: TGTGCCAGCAGTTACCCTGACTACACTGAAGCTTTCTTT. It is translated as CASSYPDYTEAFF.

This chain joins TRBV27 and TRBJ2-7; TRBD1 agrees at 8 bases. J gave up 5 bases and V 2 bases, and 2 bases lay outside the gene matches. CDR1 and CDR2 from the germline V gene are MNHEY and SMNVEV (reference sequence). This CDR3 region has 13 residues. The CDR3 DNA reads TGTGCCAGCAGTTTAGGACAGGGAAACGAGCAGTACTTC. This encodes CASSLGQGNEQYF.

V and J are TRBV6-1 and TRBJ2-3; the match to TRBD1 covers 9 bases. The CDR3 consists of 15 residues. V was clipped by 0 bases and J by 6 bases; unmatched bases: 4. Looked up from germline, CDR1 is MNHNS and CDR2 is SASEGT. The CDR3 spells CASSEAGTGSDTQYF. The CDR3 DNA is TGTGCCAGCAGTGAAGCCGGGACAGGGTCCGATACGCAGTATTTT.

This rearrangement joins TRBV6-4 to TRBJ1-1; possibly TRBD1 for D (6 bases). The CDR3 sequence is 13 residues long. Trimming left V 8 bases short and J 0 bases short, with 10 bases between. The germline V gene encodes CDR1 MRHNA and CDR2 SNTAGT. Here the CDR3 DNA reads TGTGCCAGCCGGGACACGATGAACACTGAAGCTTTCTTT. It is translated as CASRDTMNTEAFF.